This TCR beta chain stems from a study of blood T cell repertoires in COVID-19. At the level of the study: In each case, the material was cDNA or gDNA derived from T cells, B-cell-depleted T cells, or PBMCs.

The V gene end was trimmed by 2 bases and the J gene end by 3 bases; junction bases not matched to a gene: 5. This CDR3 region has 15 residues. CDR1 is SGHNT and CDR2 is YENEEA in the germline V gene. Participants spanned ages about 18 to 90 years and resided in fewer than 30 US areas. Cohort assignment relied on participant-reported clinical history. Method: immunoSEQ multiplex PCR; TCRdb's copy keeps in-frame clones and lacks some. The sample includes 150,000 to 200,000 clones, 80% of them seen just once. This TCR was sampled from a man in his fifties or sixties who had been exposed to COVID-19. The chain employs TRBV11-3 and TRBJ1-1; 8 bases line up with TRBD1. The source material was PBMCs or T cells enriched from blood (not recorded which). This CDR3 reads CASSLSDRGDTEAFF. The CDR3 nucleotides read TGTGCCAGCAGCTTATCCGACAGGGGCGACACTGAAGCTTTCTTT. The variable domain in full, with the rest retrieved from reference TRBV11-3 and TRBJ1-1, is EAGVVQSPRYKIIEKKQPVAFWCNPISGHNTLYWYLQNLGQGPELLIRYENEEAVDDSQLPKDRFSAERLKGVDSTLKIQPAELGDSAVYLCASSLSDRGDTEAFFGQGTRLTVV.